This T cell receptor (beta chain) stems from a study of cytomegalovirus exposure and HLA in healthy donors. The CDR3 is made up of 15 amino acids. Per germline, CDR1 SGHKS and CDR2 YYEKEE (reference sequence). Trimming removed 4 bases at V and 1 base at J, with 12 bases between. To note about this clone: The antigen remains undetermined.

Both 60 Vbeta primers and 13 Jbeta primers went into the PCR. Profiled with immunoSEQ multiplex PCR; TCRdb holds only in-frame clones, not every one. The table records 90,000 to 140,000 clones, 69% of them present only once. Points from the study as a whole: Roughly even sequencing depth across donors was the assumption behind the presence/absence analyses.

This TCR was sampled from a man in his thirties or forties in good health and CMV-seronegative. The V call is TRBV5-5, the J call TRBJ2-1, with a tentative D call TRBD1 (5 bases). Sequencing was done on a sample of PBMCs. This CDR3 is CASSVGPESYNEQFF. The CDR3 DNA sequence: TGTGCCAGCAGCGTGGGGCCAGAATCCTACAATGAGCAGTTCTTC.